The 25 T cell receptor beta chains given below trace back to one sample, sequenced in a study of CD8+ T cells in alopecia areata (dated by TCRdb to 2016 to 2019). This specimen's treatment or condition label, interpreted: oral pan-JAK inhibitor, 5-10 mg twice daily. The protocol used for the library was the immunoSEQ multiplex PCR assay. RNA was extracted from all samples and reverse transcribed into cDNA, which served as template for TCR sequencing. In TCRdb, the immuneACCESS table is reduced to in-frame sequences with V and J assigned. These tables do not hold every clone; where another copy was compared, an unresolved V gene accounts for under half, and the others remain unexplained. The sample includes 180,000 or so clones, with about half observed a single time. The ten biggest clones cover 10% of the sample. This material consisted of CD8+ T cells sorted from blood, taken around week 54, from a patient treated with tofacitinib. The source of these receptors is a human donor with alopecia areata.

Only a few counts were recorded for this clone. The rearrangement joins TRBV13 to TRBJ1-6; D perhaps matches TRBD1 (6 bases). CDR3 size: 15 residues. V was trimmed by 0 bases and J by 9 bases, leaving 12 bases between them. CDR1 and CDR2 from the germline V gene are PRHDT and FYEKMQ (reference sequence). In DNA, the CDR3 is TGTGCCAGCAGCTTAGGCCTGGAGGGGGGTTCACCCCTCCACTTT. Translation: CASSLGLEGGSPLHF.

The genes are TRBV29-1 and TRBJ1-2, with a tentative D call TRBD1 (5 bases). Germline CDR1 reads SQVTM; CDR2 reads ANQGSEA. The CDR3 totals 11 residues. Trimming shortened V by 4 bases and J by 5 bases, and 8 bases separated the two germline ends. DNA of the CDR3: TGCAGCGTTGCGGGGGATTATGGCTACACCTTC. It translates to CSVAGDYGYTF.

This clone showed up just a few times. At one end the junction does not follow the germline gene, possibly because of a read error. The gene calls are TRBV7-9 and TRBJ2-7; 8 positions match TRBD1. The CDR3 runs to 18 residues. CDR1 is SEHNR and CDR2 is FQNEAQ in the germline V gene (reference sequence). CDR3 protein: CASSLVVPVRDRLYEQYF. In DNA form, the CDR3 reads TGTGCCAGCAGTTTAGTAGTACCGGTCCGGGACAGGCTCTACGAGCAGTACTTC.

This clone was seen once. CDR3 loop: CASSPPQDNYGYTF. Here the CDR3 DNA reads TGTGCCAGCAGCCCCCCCCAGGACAACTATGGCTACACCTTC. V is TRBV7-9 and J is TRBJ1-2; D is undetermined. This CDR3 is built from 14 residues. V was pared by 5 bases and J by 2 bases, with 12 bases between. CDR1 SEHNR and CDR2 FQNEAQ come from the germline V gene (reference sequence).

This clone has more than one count but fewer than ten. The same CDR3 also results from other DNA sequences found in this sample. The rearrangement uses TRBV7-2 and TRBJ2-3; D uncertain. CDR1 and CDR2 from the germline V gene are SGHTA and FQGNSA. The length of the CDR3 is 15 residues. V was trimmed by 1 base and J by 2 bases, leaving 10 bases between them. The CDR3 nucleotides are TGTGCCAGCAGCTTAGGGACCTTGAACACAGATACGCAGTATTTT. This gives the protein CASSLGTLNTDTQYF.

V and J are TRBV5-6 and TRBJ1-1; D is unclear. CDR3 size: 16 residues. Germline CDR1 SGHDT, CDR2 YYEEEE. The ends were cut back, 0 bases at V and 0 bases at J, with 12 bases in the middle. The CDR3 region is CASSLAMGIVNTEAFF. CDR3 nucleotides: TGTGCCAGCAGCTTGGCGATGGGGATAGTGAACACTGAAGCTTTCTTT.

This chain uses TRBV5-4 with TRBJ1-1; 7 nucleotides agree with TRBD1. Germline V gene lookup returns CDR1 SGHNT and CDR2 YYREEE (reference sequence). The junction had 6 bases not matched to a gene; V was cut back by 4 bases and J by 3 bases. The CDR3 consists of 14 residues. In nucleotides, the CDR3 is TGTGCCAGCAGCAACACAGGGGCGGACACTGAAGCTTTCTTT. Protein product: CASSNTGADTEAFF.

The chain is built from TRBV4-3 and TRBJ2-7; 8 nucleotides match TRBD1. With 0 bases clipped from V and 0 bases from J, the junction kept 7 bases outside the gene matches. Germline values: CDR1 LGHNA, CDR2 YSLEER. CDR3 size: 17 residues. CDR3 bases: TGCGCCAGCAGCCAAGAGGTCGGACAGGGCTTCTCCTACGAGCAGTACTTC. Residues: CASSQEVGQGFSYEQYF.

This rearrangement joins TRBV29-1 to TRBJ2-2, with D unresolved. CDR3 length: 12 amino acids. Germline V gene lookup returns CDR1 SQVTM and CDR2 ANQGSEA. The ends were cut back, 3 bases at V and 7 bases at J, with 9 bases in the middle. The CDR3 coding sequence is TGCAGCGTTGAGTTAGCCGTCGGGGAGCTGTTTTTT. Protein product: CSVELAVGELFF.

This clone showed up just once. This rearrangement joins TRBV2 to TRBJ1-5; no reliable D call. Germline CDR1 is SNHLY and CDR2 is FYNNEI. The CDR3 consists of 15 residues. Between the trimmed V and J ends, which lost 5 bases and 3 bases, there was a span of 14 bases. The CDR3 nucleotides read TGTGCCAGCAGTATCCTCCCCAGGTCCAATCAGCCCCAGCATTTT. Protein sequence: CASSILPRSNQPQHF.

The DNA for the CDR3 is TGTGCCAGCAGCCCCAGTTCTGGAGGGGCCAACGTCCTGACTTTC. This encodes CASSPSSGGANVLTF. The V call is TRBV13, the J call TRBJ2-6, with D hard to call. V lost 5 bases and J 4 bases, leaving 12 bases between the germline ends. Germline V CDR1 and CDR2: PRHDT, FYEKMQ (reference sequence). The length of the CDR3 is 15 residues.

The genes are TRBV5-6 and TRBJ2-7, with 9 nucleotides matching TRBD1. Germline V gene lookup returns CDR1 SGHDT and CDR2 YYEEEE. After removal of 7 bases from V and 3 bases from J, the junction contained 8 bases not matched to a gene. The CDR3 runs 14 residues. This CDR3 reads CASGLGQGIYEQYF. In DNA form, the CDR3 reads TGTGCCAGCGGCCTCGGACAGGGGATCTACGAGCAGTACTTC. Supplemented by reference TRBV5-6 and TRBJ2-7, the full variable domain reads DAGVTQSPTHLIKTRGQQVTLRCSPKSGHDTVSWYQQALGQGPQFIFQYYEEEERQRGNFPDRFSGHQFPNYSSELNVNALLLGDSALYLCASGLGQGIYEQYFGPGTRLTVT.

The rearrangement joins TRBV13 to TRBJ2-5; unclear D gene. The CDR3 sequence is 13 residues long. The germline V and J ends were trimmed by 0 bases and 3 bases, with 5 bases remaining between them. Germline values: CDR1 PRHDT, CDR2 FYEKMQ (reference sequence). DNA of the CDR3: TGTGCCAGCAGCTTAGGTGTCGAAGAGACCCAGTACTTC. Protein: CASSLGVEETQYF.

The genes are TRBV5-6 and TRBJ1-2; D is possibly TRBD1 (6 bases). Germline CDR1 and CDR2: SGHDT and YYEEEE. The CDR3 extends over 14 amino acids. Deletions cut 1 base from V and 4 bases from J, with 11 bases between. Here the CDR3 reads CASSLWQGIYGYTF. The CDR3 DNA is TGTGCCAGCAGCTTGTGGCAGGGGATCTATGGCTACACCTTC.

The V call is TRBV6-1, the J call TRBJ2-6; D uncertain. CDR3 length: 15 residues. In germline, CDR1 is MNHNS, CDR2 SASEGT. Deletions cut 5 bases from V and 1 base from J, with 9 bases between. The CDR3 loop is CASSWQVSGANVLTF. The CDR3 nucleotides are TGTGCCAGCAGTTGGCAGGTGTCTGGGGCCAACGTCCTGACTTTC.

In this sample, this clone turned up a few times. V and J are TRBV7-2 and TRBJ2-4; maybe TRBD2 (6 bases). The germline V gene has CDR1 SGHTA and CDR2 FQGNSA. Trimming stripped 5 bases from V and 8 bases from J, with 16 bases between. This CDR3 is 14 amino acids long. The chain's CDR3 is CASSPVGGRDIQYF. CDR3 DNA: TGTGCCAGCAGCCCCGTCGGGGGAAGGGACATTCAGTACTTC.

The chain has TRBV6-5 and TRBJ2-1; D might be TRBD1 (5 bases). Germline lookup yields CDR1 MNHEY and CDR2 SVGAGI. The CDR3 contains 16 residues. V dropped 0 bases and J dropped 8 bases, with 17 bases sitting between them. CDR3 bases: TGTGCCAGCAGTTACTCGAGAACAGGCTCTAAGGATGAGCAGTTCTTC. Translated: CASSYSRTGSKDEQFF.

This chain connects TRBV13 to TRBJ1-1; a possible D gene is TRBD1 (5 bases). The length of the CDR3 is 13 residues. Germline loops: CDR1 PRHDT, CDR2 FYEKMQ (reference sequence). The ends were cut back, 4 bases at V and 4 bases at J, with 10 bases in the middle. The CDR3 loop reads CASSSSDSTEAFF. The CDR3 DNA is TGTGCCAGCAGCTCGTCCGACAGCACTGAAGCTTTCTTT.

This clone was picked up a small number of times. The V call is TRBV7-2, the J call TRBJ1-1; TRBD1 matches 7 bases. The trim removed 4 bases at V and 3 bases at J, leaving 5 bases unmatched. The length of the CDR3 is 14 residues. Germline values: CDR1 SGHTA, CDR2 FQGNSA. The CDR3 here is CASSSRDRYTEAFF. As DNA, the CDR3 is TGTGCCAGCAGCTCTCGGGACAGATACACTGAAGCTTTCTTT. Together with reference TRBV7-2 and TRBJ1-1, the CDR3 gives the full variable domain: GAGVSQSPSNKVTEKGKDVELRCDPISGHTALYWYRQSLGQGLEFLIYFQGNSAPDKSGLPSDRFSAERTGGSVSTLTIQRTQQEDSAVYLCASSSRDRYTEAFFGQGTRLTVV.

The CDR3 spells CASSLKFRGPLTGELFF. The DNA of the CDR3 is TGTGCCAGCAGCTTGAAGTTCAGGGGGCCTCTCACCGGGGAGCTGTTTTTT. This chain connects TRBV5-6 to TRBJ2-2; TRBD1 aligns across 8 bases. CDR1 SGHDT and CDR2 YYEEEE come from the germline V gene. With 1 base clipped from V and 4 bases from J, the junction kept 9 bases outside the gene matches. The CDR3 has 17 residues.

The chain joins TRBV20-1 to TRBJ2-1; 7 bases fit TRBD1. Germline CDR1 is DFQATT and CDR2 is SNEGSKA (reference sequence). V dropped 5 bases and J dropped 9; count of bases not matched to a gene: 1. The CDR3 extends over 10 amino acids. Here the CDR3 reads CSASGGEQFF. The DNA for the CDR3 is TGCAGTGCTTCAGGGGGTGAGCAGTTCTTC.

V is TRBV6-5 and J is TRBJ1-1; the D is unclear. The V end lost 4 bases, the J end lost 0 bases, and 9 bases lay between the germline ends. Germline CDR1 reads MNHEY; CDR2 reads SVGAGI. The CDR3 covers 14 residues. The CDR3 loop reads CASSSEGLNTEAFF. The CDR3 DNA follows: TGTGCCAGCAGTTCCGAGGGTTTGAACACTGAAGCTTTCTTT.

This clone was seen a few times. The rearrangement links TRBV29-1 to TRBJ1-2; D is perhaps TRBD1 (5 bases). V gave up 4 bases and J gave up 4 bases, with 10 bases separating them. Germline CDR1 reads SQVTM; CDR2 reads ANQGSEA. This CDR3 contains 12 residues. The CDR3 spells CSVGGRLYGYTF. CDR3 DNA sequence: TGCAGCGTTGGGGGCAGGCTCTATGGCTACACCTTC.

V gene TRBV27 combines with J gene TRBJ2-1; D remains ambiguous. The CDR3 totals 13 residues. V gave up 6 bases and J gave up 2 bases, with 8 bases separating them. Germline-derived CDR1 and CDR2 are MNHEY and SMNVEV (reference sequence). This chain's CDR3 is CASREDPYNEQFF. The CDR3 DNA sequence: TGTGCCAGCAGGGAAGATCCCTACAATGAGCAGTTCTTC.

This chain joins TRBV4-3 and TRBJ1-2, with 8 bases aligning to TRBD1. After removal of 1 base from V and 0 bases from J, the junction contained 13 bases not matched to a gene. This CDR3 has 19 residues. Germline V CDR1 and CDR2: LGHNA, YSLEER. This CDR3 reads CASSQAEVRGRWANYGYTF. In nucleotides, the CDR3 is TGCGCCAGCAGCCAAGCGGAGGTCAGGGGGCGCTGGGCTAACTATGGCTACACCTTC.